This TCR beta chain was sequenced for a study of CD4 T cells in relation to SARS-CoV-2 and coronaviruses. V gave up 1 base and J gave up 1 base; unmatched junction bases: 10. CDR1 is SGHVS, CDR2 FQNEAQ, per germline. The CDR3 runs 18 residues. For this clone: Its antigen is undetermined.

The unexposed donors gave CD4+ T cells in about 2011-2018, prior to COVID-19. CD4+ T cells were isolated from the cells after 10 days of culture. The data were produced by immunoSEQ multiplex PCR, yet TCRdb's version contains in-frame clones alone and is incomplete. The table includes some 29,000 clones, 60% to 80% detected once. The receptor's source is a human donor in good health. This chain connects TRBV7-8 to TRBJ1-1; 9 bases are shared with TRBD1. The specimen was CD4+ T cells from PBMCs, cultured in vitro. CDR3 sequence reads: CASSLGVYRGQGNTEAFF. As DNA, the CDR3 is TGTGCCAGCAGCTTAGGTGTTTACCGGGGACAGGGGAACACTGAAGCTTTCTTT.